Shown below are 14 T cell receptor beta chains from a single sample sequenced in a study of T cell responses to AZD1222 COVID-19 vaccine. Generated by immunoSEQ multiplex PCR, the TCRdb table keeps only in-frame clones and is missing some. The sample has over 85,000 clones, around 90% seen once. Sequencing used peripheral blood, obtained 28 days after the second AZD1222 dose. These receptors were taken from an adult who received the AZD1222 COVID-19 vaccine.

V gene TRBV3-1 (or the pseudogene TRBV3-2) combines with J gene TRBJ2-5; 7 nucleotides line up with TRBD2. Germline V gene data show CDR1 as LGHDT and CDR2 as YNNKEL (reference sequence). CDR3 length: 17 amino acids. V trimming: 2 bases; J trimming: 2 bases; junction bases outside the gene matches: 11. The CDR3 is CASSQHGGGSLQETQYF. The CDR3 nucleotides read TGTGCCAGCAGCCAACATGGCGGGGGATCCCTACAAGAGACCCAGTACTTC.

CDR3 nucleotides: TGCGCCAGCAGGTTAACAGGAAATAGCAATCAGCCCCAGCATTTT. This translates into CASRLTGNSNQPQHF. V is TRBV5-1 and J is TRBJ1-5, with D possibly TRBD1 on 5 matching bases. V was shortened by 5 bases and J by 0 bases, with 12 bases between the two germline ends. Looked up from germline, CDR1 is SGHRS and CDR2 is YFSETQ. The CDR3 extends over 15 amino acids.

A single count supports this clone. The chain couples TRBV11-3 to TRBJ2-1, with 12 bases identical to TRBD2. From germline, CDR1 is SGHNT and CDR2 YENEEA. This CDR3 is built from 16 residues. V shed 0 bases and J 4 bases; nucleotides not matched to a gene: 1. CDR3 sequence reads: CASSLDLAGGYNEQFF. For the CDR3, the DNA is TGTGCCAGCAGCTTAGATCTAGCGGGAGGGTACAATGAGCAGTTCTTC.

This chain joins TRBV6-5 and TRBJ2-3; D is unclear. Per the germline V gene, CDR1 is MNHEY and CDR2 is SVGAGI. CDR3 length: 10 residues. Trimming stripped 9 bases from V and 8 bases from J, with 9 bases between. The CDR3, as DNA: TGTGCCAGTGGAAGTTCTACGCAGTATTTT. Translation gives CASGSSTQYF.

J is TRBJ2-7 and V is TRBV28; perhaps D is TRBD1 or TRBD2 (5 bases each). The CDR3 spans 18 residues. Trimming left V 4 bases short and J 2 bases short, with 24 bases between. Germline V gene sequence: CDR1 MDHEN, CDR2 SYDVKM. The DNA for the CDR3 is TGTGCCAGCAGTTCCTCCACTCCGACCGACGGGGCTACCTACGAGCAGTACTTC. Its translation is CASSSSTPTDGATYEQYF.

The rearrangement joins TRBV5-4 to TRBJ2-5; TRBD1 might be the D (5 bases). This CDR3 is built from 15 residues. The V and J ends lost 2 bases and 4 bases respectively, with 15 bases between them. Per germline, CDR1 SGHNT and CDR2 YYREEE (reference sequence). The CDR3 DNA reads as TGTGCCAGCAGCTTTAGGGGATCGGGTCGAGAGACCCAGTACTTC. This codes for CASSFRGSGRETQYF.

This chain joins TRBV7-5 and TRBJ1-2. TRBV7-5 is an annotated pseudogene. This CDR3 comprises 16 residues. CDR3 sequence: CVRSRGAGESNYGYTF. The DNA for the CDR3 is TGTGTCAGAAGCCGGGGCGCCGGGGAGTCCAACTATGGCTACACCTTC.

The V call is TRBV27, the J call TRBJ2-5; tentative D call: TRBD2 (6 bases). This CDR3 is 15 amino acids long. Germline assignment: CDR1 MNHEY and CDR2 SMNVEV (reference sequence). V was trimmed by 0 bases and J by 7 bases, leaving 15 bases between them. In nucleotides, the CDR3 is TGTGCCAGCAGTTTATCCAGACTAGGCCGAGGGACCCAGTACTTC. This codes for CASSLSRLGRGTQYF.

V is TRBV5-1 and J is TRBJ1-1; D gene uncertain. The CDR3 consists of 14 residues. Trimming took 4 bases from V and 1 from J, leaving 11 bases between them. Germline V gene lookup returns CDR1 SGHRS and CDR2 YFSETQ. Written as DNA, the CDR3 is TGCGCCAGCAGCCCACGGGAGGGGAACACTGAAGCTTTCTTT. Encoded protein: CASSPREGNTEAFF. Using reference TRBV5-1 and TRBJ1-1 for the parts outside the CDR3, the full variable domain is KAGVTQTPRYLIKTRGQQVTLSCSPISGHRSVSWYQQTPGQGLQFLFEYFSETQRNKGNFPGRFSGRQFSNSRSEMNVSTLELGDSALYLCASSPREGNTEAFFGQGTRLTVV.

The chain uses TRBV29-1 and TRBJ2-7, with 7 bases lining up with TRBD1. The CDR3 totals 14 residues. Germline CDR1 reads SQVTM; CDR2 reads ANQGSEA. V lost 7 bases to trimming and J lost 3 bases; unmatched junction nucleotides: 12. This CDR3 is CSAEGTALRYEQYF. In nucleotides, the CDR3 is TGCAGCGCCGAGGGGACAGCTCTGCGCTACGAGCAGTACTTC.

The rearrangement links TRBV9 to TRBJ2-1; D ambiguous. The germline V and J ends were trimmed by 0 bases and 0 bases, with 10 bases remaining between them. Germline-derived CDR1 and CDR2 are SGDLS and YYNGEE. The CDR3 has 16 amino acids. The CDR3 here is CASSVATGSSYNEQFF. CDR3 DNA: TGTGCCAGCAGCGTAGCTACCGGAAGCTCCTACAATGAGCAGTTCTTC. The full variable domain, completed using reference TRBV9 and TRBJ2-1, is DSGVTQTPKHLITATGQRVTLRCSPRSGDLSVYWYQQSLDQGLQFLIQYYNGEERAKGNILERFSAQQFPDLHSELNLSSLELGDSALYFCASSVATGSSYNEQFFGPGTRLTVL.

The V call is TRBV2, the J call TRBJ2-5; a weak D match, TRBD2 (6 bases). The CDR3 is 15 amino acids. With 4 bases removed from V and 3 bases from J, the gap between germline ends came to 15 bases. Germline CDR1 SNHLY, CDR2 FYNNEI. The CDR3 here is CASSGRDGVEETQYF. As DNA, the CDR3 is TGTGCCAGCAGTGGGCGGGACGGAGTAGAAGAGACCCAGTACTTC.

This clone was seen once. The chain has TRBV11-3 and TRBJ2-1; 10 nucleotides line up with TRBD2. V gave up 2 bases and J gave up 13 bases; unmatched junction bases: 11. CDR1 is SGHNT, CDR2 YENEEA, per germline. The CDR3 spans 15 residues. The CDR3 DNA sequence: TGTGCCAGCAGCTTACTAGCGGGAGTTTCTAGTGTTCAGTTCTTC. It specifies CASSLLAGVSSVQFF.

This chain joins TRBV5-1 and TRBJ2-5; D remains unclear. There are 13 residues in the CDR3. The V end lost 1 base, the J end lost 5 bases, and 9 bases lay between the germline ends. Germline CDR1 and CDR2: SGHRS and YFSETQ. The chain's CDR3 is CASSLQGAETQYF. CDR3 bases: TGCGCCAGCAGCTTGCAAGGCGCCGAGACCCAGTACTTC. The variable domain in full, with the rest retrieved from reference TRBV5-1 and TRBJ2-5, is KAGVTQTPRYLIKTRGQQVTLSCSPISGHRSVSWYQQTPGQGLQFLFEYFSETQRNKGNFPGRFSGRQFSNSRSEMNVSTLELGDSALYLCASSLQGAETQYFGPGTRLLVL.